A selection of T cell receptor beta chains follows, all from one sample in a study of shared clonotypes between healthy human individuals. Profiling relied on immunoSEQ multiplex PCR, and the TCRdb table lists in-frame clones only, not all of them. Found here are about 480,000 clones, over 75% of them singletons; the top ten hold roughly an eighth. Sequenced input: PBMCs. The receptors were gathered from a woman aged 40-49 years in good health. Some clones in this sample may be carry-over from other donors' samples. Both conserved end residues are part of each CDR3. Each record gives: J gene, D gene, clone size, V gene, CDR3 protein, CDR3 DNA. A D gene is named only where the DNA matches it firmly. Clone size is not always given. Where it is, it says once, few, many or a class for expanded clones.

J: TRBJ2-2; D: TRBD2; size: .; V: TRBV7-7; CDR3: CASSQTSGSNVGELFF; DNA: TGTGCCAGCAGCCAAACTAGCGGGAGTAATGTCGGGGAGCTGTTTTTT
J: TRBJ2-7; D: .; size: .; V: TRBV7-6; CDR3: CASSLYETPTF; DNA: TGTGCCAGCAGCTTATACGAGACACCTACCTTC
J: TRBJ2-7; D: .; size: .; V: TRBV4-2; CDR3: CASSQLQGSSYEQYF; DNA: TGTGCCAGCAGCCAGCTACAGGGTTCGTCCTACGAGCAGTACTTC
J: TRBJ2-5; D: .; size: .; V: TRBV7-2; CDR3: CASRKGPGGFQETQYF; DNA: TGTGCCAGCAGAAAAGGACCGGGGGGCTTCCAAGAGACCCAGTACTTC
J: TRBJ2-7; D: TRBD2; size: few; V: TRBV29-1; CDR3: CSVGLAGSYEQYF; DNA: TGCAGCGTTGGACTAGCGGGATCCTACGAGCAGTACTTC
J: TRBJ1-3; D: .; size: .; V: TRBV18; CDR3: CASSPGTALSGNTIYF; DNA: TGTGCCAGCTCACCAGGGACTGCCCTCTCTGGAAACACCATATATTTT
J: TRBJ2-5; D: .; size: .; V: TRBV5-4; CDR3: CASSTVTGGGSETQYF; DNA: TGTGCCAGCAGCACCGTTACAGGTGGGGGCTCTGAGACCCAGTACTTC
J: TRBJ2-5; D: .; size: .; V: TRBV29-1; CDR3: CSVERGREQYF; DNA: TGCAGCGTTGAACGGGGGCGGGAGCAGTACTTC
J: TRBJ2-1; D: TRBD2; size: once; V: TRBV10-2; CDR3: CASSGTSGYNEQFF; DNA: TGCGCCAGCAGTGGGACTAGCGGCTACAATGAGCAGTTCTTC
J: TRBJ2-1; D: .; size: .; V: TRBV19; CDR3: CASSAAPHNEQFF; DNA: TGTGCCAGTAGTGCCGCGCCTCACAATGAGCAGTTCTTC
J: TRBJ1-3; D: .; size: .; V: TRBV9; CDR3: CASSAGDQRTGNTIYF; DNA: TGTGCCAGCAGCGCCGGGGACCAAAGGACTGGAAACACCATATATTTT
J: TRBJ1-4; D: .; size: .; V: TRBV5-6; CDR3: CASGFTNEKLFF; DNA: TGTGCCTCGGGGTTCACTAATGAAAAACTGTTTTTT
J: TRBJ2-3; D: .; size: once; V: TRBV7-3; CDR3: CASSKDSGGPDTQYF; DNA: TGTGCCAGCAGCAAGGACAGTGGCGGGCCAGATACGCAGTATTTT
J: TRBJ2-2; D: TRBD2; size: .; V: TRBV7-6; CDR3: CASSLTSGGAGELFF; DNA: TGTGCCAGCAGCCTGACTAGCGGAGGGGCCGGGGAGCTGTTTTTT
J: TRBJ2-5; D: .; size: .; V: TRBV6-5; CDR3: CASSYSSAGTQETQYF; DNA: TGTGCCAGCAGTTACTCGTCGGCGGGTACCCAAGAGACCCAGTACTTC
J: TRBJ1-2; D: .; size: .; V: TRBV19; CDR3: CASSMEGGGYTF; DNA: TGTGCCAGTAGTATGGAAGGGGGAGGCTACACCTTC
J: TRBJ2-1; D: .; size: once; V: TRBV5-4; CDR3: CASSSYRREQFF; DNA: TGTGCCAGCTCCTCGTATAGGAGGGAGCAGTTCTTC
J: TRBJ2-7; D: .; size: .; V: TRBV18; CDR3: CASSPRGSTYEQYF; DNA: TGTGCCAGCTCACCCAGGGGCAGCACCTACGAGCAGTACTTC
J: TRBJ2-3; D: .; size: .; V: TRBV5-1; CDR3: CASSLPTDTQYF; DNA: TGCGCCAGCAGCTTGCCCACAGATACGCAGTATTTT
J: TRBJ2-1; D: TRBD2; size: .; V: TRBV5-3; CDR3: CARSFGRARREGNEQFF; DNA: TGTGCCAGAAGCTTCGGCAGGGCTAGGCGGGAGGGCAATGAGCAGTTCTTC
J: TRBJ1-2; D: TRBD1; size: .; V: TRBV19; CDR3: CASSYRTGTGGYTF; DNA: TGTGCCAGTAGTTACCGGACAGGGACTGGTGGCTACACCTTC
J: TRBJ1-4; D: .; size: .; V: TRBV6-1; CDR3: CASSELRGTNEKLFF; DNA: TGTGCCAGCAGTGAATTAAGGGGAACTAATGAAAAACTGTTTTTT
J: TRBJ2-3; D: .; size: .; V: TRBV5-1; CDR3: CASSLAPYASTDTQYF; DNA: TGCGCCAGCAGCTTGGCCCCGTATGCTAGCACAGATACGCAGTATTTT
J: TRBJ2-2; D: TRBD2; size: .; V: TRBV28; CDR3: CASTQGLADYTGELFF; DNA: TGTGCCAGCACCCAGGGACTAGCCGACTACACCGGGGAGCTGTTTTTT
J: TRBJ1-2; D: .; size: .; V: TRBV27; CDR3: CASSLRPLYGYTF; DNA: TGTGCCAGCAGTTTACGACCCCTCTATGGCTACACCTTC
J: TRBJ2-2; D: TRBD1; size: .; V: TRBV5-4; CDR3: CATPRTGGDGELFF; DNA: TGTGCCACCCCAAGGACAGGGGGTGATGGGGAGCTGTTTTTT
J: TRBJ1-3; D: .; size: .; V: TRBV5-1; CDR3: CASSRGTLRPGNTIYF; DNA: TGCGCCAGCAGCCGGGGGACTTTGCGTCCTGGAAACACCATATATTTT
J: TRBJ2-2; D: .; size: few; V: TRBV7-9; CDR3: CASSLAGGTGELFF; DNA: TGTGCCAGCAGCTTAGCGGGAGGTACCGGGGAGCTGTTTTTT
J: TRBJ2-4; D: .; size: once; V: TRBV18; CDR3: CASSPGVGGNIQYF; DNA: TGTGCCAGCTCACCAGGGGTGGGCGGAAACATTCAGTACTTC
J: TRBJ2-3; D: TRBD2; size: once; V: TRBV11-2; CDR3: CASTRWRLAGPGTDTQYF; DNA: TGTGCCAGCACCCGTTGGCGGTTAGCGGGACCAGGCACAGATACGCAGTATTTT
J: TRBJ2-1; D: TRBD1; size: .; V: TRBV7-9; CDR3: CASSLTGGYYNEQFF; DNA: TGTGCCAGCAGCTTAACAGGGGGTTACTACAATGAGCAGTTCTTC
J: TRBJ1-1; D: .; size: .; V: TRBV5-1; CDR3: CASSSGPPALEAFF; DNA: TGCGCCAGCAGCTCGGGACCGCCAGCTTTAGAAGCTTTCTTT
J: TRBJ2-2; D: .; size: .; V: TRBV4-1; CDR3: CASSQEEPRIGTGELFF; DNA: TGCGCCAGCAGCCAAGAGGAGCCTAGGATTGGCACCGGGGAGCTGTTTTTT
J: TRBJ2-1; D: .; size: once; V: TRBV7-2; CDR3: CASSLDWGSSYNEQFF; DNA: TGTGCCAGCAGCTTAGATTGGGGGAGCTCCTACAATGAGCAGTTCTTC
J: TRBJ1-5; D: .; size: .; V: TRBV2; CDR3: CASSSGRGIQPQHF; DNA: TGTGCCAGCAGTTCGGGGAGGGGGATTCAGCCCCAGCATTTT
J: TRBJ1-1; D: .; size: .; V: TRBV18; CDR3: CASFGGASPPLNTEAFF; DNA: TGTGCCAGCTTCGGAGGGGCATCACCGCCGTTGAACACTGAAGCTTTCTTT
J: TRBJ2-3; D: TRBD2; size: .; V: TRBV30; CDR3: CAWSGGTSGMGADTQYF; DNA: TGTGCCTGGAGTGGAGGGACTAGCGGGATGGGAGCAGATACGCAGTATTTT
J: TRBJ2-1; D: TRBD2; size: .; V: TRBV11-3; CDR3: CASSLVGTSGRHEQFF; DNA: TGTGCCAGCAGCTTAGTGGGGACTAGCGGGAGGCATGAGCAGTTCTTC
J: TRBJ2-1; D: .; size: few; V: TRBV6-1; CDR3: CASSESDGPPYNEQFF; DNA: TGTGCCAGCAGTGAATCGGACGGCCCACCCTACAATGAGCAGTTCTTC
J: TRBJ2-7; D: TRBD2; size: .; V: TRBV30; CDR3: CACSGSGRDYEQYF; DNA: TGTGCCTGCTCGGGGAGCGGGAGGGACTACGAGCAGTACTTC
J: TRBJ2-1; D: TRBD2; size: .; V: TRBV28; CDR3: CASSPGLAANEQFF; DNA: TGTGCCAGCAGTCCGGGACTAGCGGCAAATGAGCAGTTCTTC
J: TRBJ1-4; D: .; size: few; V: TRBV7-6; CDR3: CASSLYRGHEKLFF; DNA: TGTGCCAGCAGCTTATATAGGGGTCATGAAAAACTGTTTTTT
J: TRBJ2-1; D: .; size: .; V: TRBV4-2; CDR3: CASSPSRDFYNEQFF; DNA: TGTGCCAGCAGCCCAAGCCGGGACTTCTACAATGAGCAGTTCTTC
J: TRBJ1-4; D: TRBD1; size: .; V: TRBV5-1; CDR3: CASSLGQGTQKLFF; DNA: TGCGCCAGCAGCCTGGGACAGGGCACCCAAAAACTGTTTTTT
J: TRBJ2-1; D: .; size: .; V: TRBV30; CDR3: CAWSPGFNEQFF; DNA: TGTGCCTGGAGTCCCGGTTTTAATGAGCAGTTCTTC
J: TRBJ2-3; D: TRBD2; size: .; V: TRBV7-7; CDR3: CASSLAGGRSDTQYF; DNA: TGTGCTAGCAGCTTAGCGGGAGGGAGGTCAGATACGCAGTATTTT
J: TRBJ2-5; D: .; size: .; V: TRBV18; CDR3: CASSPPSGRETQYF; DNA: TGTGCCAGCTCACCACCGTCAGGGAGGGAGACCCAGTACTTC
J: TRBJ1-4; D: .; size: .; V: TRBV12-1; CDR3: CASSQGASREKLFF; DNA: TGTGCCAGCAGTCAAGGCGCGAGTCGTGAAAAACTGTTTTTT
J: TRBJ2-1; D: .; size: .; V: TRBV25-1; CDR3: CASSPFYNEQFF; DNA: TGTGCCAGCAGCCCATTTTACAATGAGCAGTTCTTC
J: TRBJ2-7; D: .; size: .; V: TRBV6-6; CDR3: CASSYQRDTEQYF; DNA: TGTGCCAGCAGTTACCAACGTGATACGGAGCAGTACTTC